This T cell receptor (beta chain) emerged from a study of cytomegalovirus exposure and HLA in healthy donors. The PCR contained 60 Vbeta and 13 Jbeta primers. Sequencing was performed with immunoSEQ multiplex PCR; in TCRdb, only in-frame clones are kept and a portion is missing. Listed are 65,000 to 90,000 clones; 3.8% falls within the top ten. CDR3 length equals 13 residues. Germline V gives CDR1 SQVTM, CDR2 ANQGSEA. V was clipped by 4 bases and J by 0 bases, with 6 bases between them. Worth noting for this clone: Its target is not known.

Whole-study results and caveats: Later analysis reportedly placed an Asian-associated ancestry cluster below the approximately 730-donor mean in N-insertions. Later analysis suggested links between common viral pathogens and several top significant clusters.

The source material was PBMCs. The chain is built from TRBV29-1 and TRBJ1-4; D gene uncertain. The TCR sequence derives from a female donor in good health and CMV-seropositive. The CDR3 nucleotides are TGCAGCGTTGTGGACTCAACTAATGAAAAACTGTTTTTT. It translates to CSVVDSTNEKLFF. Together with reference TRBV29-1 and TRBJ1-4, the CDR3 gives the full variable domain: SAVISQKPSRDICQRGTSLTIQCQVDSQVTMMFWYRQQPGQSLTLIATANQGSEATYESGFVIDKFPISRPNLTFSTLTVSNMSPEDSSIYLCSVVDSTNEKLFFGSGTQLSVL.